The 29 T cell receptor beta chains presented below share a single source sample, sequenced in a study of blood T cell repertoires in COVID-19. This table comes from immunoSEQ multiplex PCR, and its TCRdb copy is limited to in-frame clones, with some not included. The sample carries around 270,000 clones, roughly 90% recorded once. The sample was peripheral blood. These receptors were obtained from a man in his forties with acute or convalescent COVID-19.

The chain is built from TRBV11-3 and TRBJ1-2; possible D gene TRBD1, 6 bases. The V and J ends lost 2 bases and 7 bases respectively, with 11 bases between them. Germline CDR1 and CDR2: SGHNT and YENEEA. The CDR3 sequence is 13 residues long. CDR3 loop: CASSLNTGSGYTF. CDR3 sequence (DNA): TGTGCCAGCAGCTTAAATACAGGGAGTGGCTACACCTTC.

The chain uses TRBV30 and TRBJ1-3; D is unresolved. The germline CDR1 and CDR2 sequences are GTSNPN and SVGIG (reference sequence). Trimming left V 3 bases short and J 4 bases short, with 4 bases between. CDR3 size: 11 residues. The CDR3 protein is CAWSEGNTIYF. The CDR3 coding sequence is TGTGCCTGGAGCGAGGGAAACACCATATATTTT.

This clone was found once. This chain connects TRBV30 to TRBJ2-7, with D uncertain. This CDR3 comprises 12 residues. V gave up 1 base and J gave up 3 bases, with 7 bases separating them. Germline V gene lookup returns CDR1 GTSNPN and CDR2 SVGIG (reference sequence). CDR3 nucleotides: TGTGCCTGGAGTGCCGGGTACTACGAGCAGTACTTC. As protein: CAWSAGYYEQYF.

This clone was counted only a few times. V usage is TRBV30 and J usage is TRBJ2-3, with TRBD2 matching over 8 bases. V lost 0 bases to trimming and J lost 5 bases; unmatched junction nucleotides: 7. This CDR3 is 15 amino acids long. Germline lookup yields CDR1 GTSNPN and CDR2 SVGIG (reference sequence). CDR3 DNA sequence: TGTGCCTGGAGTGTCCTAGCGGGTGTCAGAGATACGCAGTATTTT. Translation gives CAWSVLAGVRDTQYF.

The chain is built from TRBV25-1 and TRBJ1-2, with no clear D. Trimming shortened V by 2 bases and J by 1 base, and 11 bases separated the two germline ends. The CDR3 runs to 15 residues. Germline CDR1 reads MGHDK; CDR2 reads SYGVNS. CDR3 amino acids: CASSEGGALNYGYTF. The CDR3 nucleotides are TGTGCCAGCAGTGAAGGAGGAGCACTTAACTATGGCTACACCTTC.

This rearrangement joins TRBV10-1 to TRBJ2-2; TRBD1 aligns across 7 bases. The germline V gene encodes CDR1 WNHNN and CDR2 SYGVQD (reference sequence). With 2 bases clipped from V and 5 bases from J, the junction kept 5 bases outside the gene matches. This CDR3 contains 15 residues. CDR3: CASSEPGTATGELFF. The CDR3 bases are TGCGCCAGCAGTGAGCCCGGGACAGCAACCGGGGAGCTGTTTTTT.

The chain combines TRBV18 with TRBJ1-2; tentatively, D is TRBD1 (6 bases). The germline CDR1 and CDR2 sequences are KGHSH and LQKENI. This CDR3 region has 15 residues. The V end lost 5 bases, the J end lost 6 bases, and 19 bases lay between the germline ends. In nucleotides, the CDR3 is TGTGCCAGCTCAGCCTCGGCGGGGGCCGGGGATGGCTACACCTTC. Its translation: CASSASAGAGDGYTF.

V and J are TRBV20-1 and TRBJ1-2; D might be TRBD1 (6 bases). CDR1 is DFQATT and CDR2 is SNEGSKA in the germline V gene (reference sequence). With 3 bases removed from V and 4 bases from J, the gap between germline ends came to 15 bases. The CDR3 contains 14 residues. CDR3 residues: CSASPITGIYGYTF. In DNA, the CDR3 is TGCAGTGCTAGTCCAATCACAGGGATCTATGGCTACACCTTC.

The CDR3 loop reads CASSLQGPHTEAFF. The DNA of the CDR3 is TGCGCCAGCAGCTTACAGGGTCCCCACACTGAAGCTTTCTTT. The chain uses TRBV5-1 and TRBJ1-1, with D maybe TRBD1 (6 bases). The CDR3 loop spans 14 amino acids. Germline lookup yields CDR1 SGHRS and CDR2 YFSETQ. Trimming took off 2 bases at V and 3 bases at J, with 11 bases between the two ends.

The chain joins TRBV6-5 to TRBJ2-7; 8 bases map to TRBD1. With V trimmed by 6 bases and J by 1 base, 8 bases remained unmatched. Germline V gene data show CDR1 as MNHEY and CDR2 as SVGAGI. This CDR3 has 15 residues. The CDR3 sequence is CASRDRGTTSYEQYF. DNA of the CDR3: TGTGCCAGCAGAGACAGGGGCACGACTTCCTACGAGCAGTACTTC.

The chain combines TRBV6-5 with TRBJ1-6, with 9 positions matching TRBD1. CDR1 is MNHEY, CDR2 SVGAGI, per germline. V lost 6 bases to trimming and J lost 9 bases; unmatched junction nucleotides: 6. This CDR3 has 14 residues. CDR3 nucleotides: TGTGCCAGCAGAACACAGGGGGCTGGTTCACCCCTCCACTTT. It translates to CASRTQGAGSPLHF.

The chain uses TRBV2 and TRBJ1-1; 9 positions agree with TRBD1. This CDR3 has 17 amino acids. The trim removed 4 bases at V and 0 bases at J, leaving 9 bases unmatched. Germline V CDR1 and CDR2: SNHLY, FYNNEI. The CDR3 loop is CASSGTGGVGMNTEAFF. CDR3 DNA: TGTGCCAGCAGTGGTACAGGGGGCGTAGGAATGAACACTGAAGCTTTCTTT.

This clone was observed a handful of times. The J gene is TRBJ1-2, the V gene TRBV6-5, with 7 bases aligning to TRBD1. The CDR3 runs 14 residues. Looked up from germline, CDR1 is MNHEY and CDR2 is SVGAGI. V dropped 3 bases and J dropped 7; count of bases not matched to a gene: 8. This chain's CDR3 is CASSYMEGALGYTF. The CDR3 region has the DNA TGTGCCAGCAGTTATATGGAGGGGGCTCTTGGCTACACCTTC.

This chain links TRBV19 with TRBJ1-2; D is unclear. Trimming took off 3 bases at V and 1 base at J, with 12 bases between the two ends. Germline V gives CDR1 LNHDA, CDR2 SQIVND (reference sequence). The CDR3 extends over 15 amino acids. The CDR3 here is CASSISVLFNYGYTF. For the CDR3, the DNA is TGTGCCAGTAGTATTTCAGTTCTTTTTAACTATGGCTACACCTTC.

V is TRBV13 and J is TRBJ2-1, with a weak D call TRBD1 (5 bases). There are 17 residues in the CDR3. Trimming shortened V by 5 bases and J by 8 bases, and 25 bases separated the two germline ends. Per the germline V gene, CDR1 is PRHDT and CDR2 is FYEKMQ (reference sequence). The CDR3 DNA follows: TGTGCCAGCAGCCTCATGGCAGGGATCTCTCTGCGCGATGAGCAGTTCTTC. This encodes CASSLMAGISLRDEQFF.

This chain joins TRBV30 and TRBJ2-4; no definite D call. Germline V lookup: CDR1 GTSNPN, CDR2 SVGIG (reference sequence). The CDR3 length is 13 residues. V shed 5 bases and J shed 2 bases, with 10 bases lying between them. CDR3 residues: CAWSTNTKNIQYF. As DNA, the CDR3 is TGTGCCTGGTCCACTAATACCAAAAACATTCAGTACTTC.

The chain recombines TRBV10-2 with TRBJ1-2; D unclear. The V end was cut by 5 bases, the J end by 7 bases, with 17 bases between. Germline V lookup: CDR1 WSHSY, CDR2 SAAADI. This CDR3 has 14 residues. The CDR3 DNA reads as TGCGCCAGCAGTAGGAGCCCCCCTTCTTCTGGCTACACCTTC. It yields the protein CASSRSPPSSGYTF.

CDR3 sequence: CASRLDPGGRGDYEQYF. The CDR3, as DNA: TGTGCAAGTCGCTTAGATCCAGGGGGCAGAGGAGACTACGAGCAGTACTTC. The chain combines TRBV12-2 with TRBJ2-7; the table gives TRBD1 as D, unverified against the DNA. TRBV12-2 is tagged as a pseudogene. This CDR3 contains 17 residues.

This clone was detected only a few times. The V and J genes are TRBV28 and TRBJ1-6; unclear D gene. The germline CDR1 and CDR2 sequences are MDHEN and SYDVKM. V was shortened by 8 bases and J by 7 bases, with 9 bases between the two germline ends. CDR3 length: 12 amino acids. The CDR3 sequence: CASEGPNSPLHF. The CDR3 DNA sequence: TGTGCCAGCGAGGGCCCCAATTCACCCCTCCACTTT. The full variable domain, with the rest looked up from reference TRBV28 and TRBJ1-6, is DVKVTQSSRYLVKRTGEKVFLECVQDMDHENMFWYRQDPGLGLRLIYFSYDVKMKEKGDIPEGYSVSREKKERFSLILESASTNQTSMYLCASEGPNSPLHFGNGTRLTVT.

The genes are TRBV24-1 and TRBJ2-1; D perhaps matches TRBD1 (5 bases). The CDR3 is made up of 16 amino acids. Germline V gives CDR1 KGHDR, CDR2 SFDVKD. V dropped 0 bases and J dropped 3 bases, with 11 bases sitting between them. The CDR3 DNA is TGTGCCACCAGTGATTTGGGGCAGGGCGGCTACAATGAGCAGTTCTTC. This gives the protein CATSDLGQGGYNEQFF.

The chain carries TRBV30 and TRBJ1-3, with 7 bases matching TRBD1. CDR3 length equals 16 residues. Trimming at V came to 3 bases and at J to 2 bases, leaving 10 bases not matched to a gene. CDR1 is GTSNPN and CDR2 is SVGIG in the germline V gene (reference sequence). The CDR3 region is CAWRLKGARAGNTIYF. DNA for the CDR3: TGTGCCTGGAGGTTGAAGGGGGCGAGGGCTGGAAACACCATATATTTT.

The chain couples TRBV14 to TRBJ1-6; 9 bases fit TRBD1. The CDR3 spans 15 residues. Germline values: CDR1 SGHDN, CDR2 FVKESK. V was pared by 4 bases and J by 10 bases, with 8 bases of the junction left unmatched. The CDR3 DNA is TGTGCCAGCAGCCGGGGACAGGGTAGGGAGTCACCCCTCCACTTT. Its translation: CASSRGQGRESPLHF. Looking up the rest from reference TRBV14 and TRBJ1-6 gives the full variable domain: EAGVTQFPSHSVIEKGQTVTLRCDPISGHDNLYWYRRVMGKEIKFLLHFVKESKQDESGMPNNRFLAERTGGTYSTLKVQPAELEDSGVYFCASSRGQGRESPLHFGNGTRLTVT.

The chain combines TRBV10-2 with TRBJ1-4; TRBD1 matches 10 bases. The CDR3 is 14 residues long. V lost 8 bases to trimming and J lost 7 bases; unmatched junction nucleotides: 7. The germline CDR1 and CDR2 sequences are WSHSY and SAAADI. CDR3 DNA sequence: TGCGCCAGCTCCGACAGGGGGCGGATTGAAAAACTGTTTTTT. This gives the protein CASSDRGRIEKLFF.

As DNA, the CDR3 is TGTGCCAGCAGCTTAAGGGCAGCAAACGAGCAGTACTTC. Translation gives CASSLRAANEQYF. The chain couples TRBV7-3 to TRBJ2-7, with D unresolved. The CDR3 covers 13 residues. V was clipped by 1 base and J by 5 bases, with 9 bases between them. CDR1 and CDR2 from the germline V gene are SGHTA and FQGTGA.

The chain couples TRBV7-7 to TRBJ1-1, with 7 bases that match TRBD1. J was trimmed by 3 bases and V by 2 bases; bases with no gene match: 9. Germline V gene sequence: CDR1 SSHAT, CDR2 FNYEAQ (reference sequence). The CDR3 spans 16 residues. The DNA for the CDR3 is TGTGCCAGCAGCTTATCGTGTCAGGGGGGAGACACTGAAGCTTTCTTT. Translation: CASSLSCQGGDTEAFF. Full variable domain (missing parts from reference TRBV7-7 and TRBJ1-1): GAGVSQSPRYKVTKRGQDVTLRCDPISSHATLYWYQQALGQGPEFLTYFNYEAQPDKSGLPSDRFSAERPEGSISTLTIQRTEQRDSAMYRCASSLSCQGGDTEAFFGQGTRLTVV.

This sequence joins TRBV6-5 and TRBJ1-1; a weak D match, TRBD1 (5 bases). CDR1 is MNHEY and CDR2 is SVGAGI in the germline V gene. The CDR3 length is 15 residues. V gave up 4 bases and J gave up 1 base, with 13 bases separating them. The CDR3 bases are TGTGCCAGCAGTTTTAGAGGACAACCGAACACTGAAGCTTTCTTT. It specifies CASSFRGQPNTEAFF.

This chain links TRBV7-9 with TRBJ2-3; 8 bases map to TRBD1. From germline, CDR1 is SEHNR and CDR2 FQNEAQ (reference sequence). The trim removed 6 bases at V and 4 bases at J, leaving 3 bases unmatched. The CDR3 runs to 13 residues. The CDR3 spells CASRDRVPDTQYF. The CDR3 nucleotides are TGTGCCAGCAGGGACAGGGTCCCAGATACGCAGTATTTT.

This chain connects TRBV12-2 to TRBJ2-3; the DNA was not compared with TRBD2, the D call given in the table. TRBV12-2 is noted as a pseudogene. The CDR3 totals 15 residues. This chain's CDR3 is CASRVERTSTDTQYF. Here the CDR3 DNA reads TGTGCAAGTAGGGTTGAACGGACTAGCACAGATACGCAGTATTTT.

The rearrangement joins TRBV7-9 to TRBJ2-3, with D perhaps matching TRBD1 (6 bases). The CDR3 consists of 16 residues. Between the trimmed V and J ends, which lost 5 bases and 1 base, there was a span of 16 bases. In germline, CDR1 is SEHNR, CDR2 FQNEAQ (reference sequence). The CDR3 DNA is TGTGCCAGCAGCCCCCCCAGGGGCGCAGGCACAGATACGCAGTATTTT. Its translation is CASSPPRGAGTDTQYF.